This T cell receptor beta chain originates from a study of post-analysis software for immune sequencing data. Study context: Patients with relapsing-remitting, secondary progressive and progressive-relapsing multiple sclerosis courses were all represented.

The TCR beta cDNA libraries contained unique molecular identifiers. Hundreds of thousands of cDNA molecules came from around 0.96 to 9.9 million T cells. TCRdb independently ran MiXCR on the PCR reads; one entry per CDR3 protein. Among around 500,000 distinct CDR3 sequences listed, roughly 34% were seen once. Findings and limits, study-wide: F measure grouped same-batch samples tightly together. Roughly 5 TRBV segments (TRBV5-6, TRBV5-1 and TRBV20-1 among them) occurred more frequently in patients than in controls.

CDR1 is DFQATT and CDR2 is SNEGSKA in the germline V gene (reference sequence). V lost 5 bases, J lost 1 base, and 14 bases lay in between. The CDR3 is 14 amino acids. This clonotype was detected many times. The antigen is unknown. The clonotype originates from a girl younger than 18 with multiple sclerosis. V is TRBV20-1 and J is TRBJ2-5, with D possibly called TRBD1 or TRBD2 (5 bases each). Material: blood. CDR3: CSALSGPSQETQYF. CDR3 in DNA: TGCAGTGCTCTTTCGGGGCCAAGCCAAGAGACCCAGTACTTC.